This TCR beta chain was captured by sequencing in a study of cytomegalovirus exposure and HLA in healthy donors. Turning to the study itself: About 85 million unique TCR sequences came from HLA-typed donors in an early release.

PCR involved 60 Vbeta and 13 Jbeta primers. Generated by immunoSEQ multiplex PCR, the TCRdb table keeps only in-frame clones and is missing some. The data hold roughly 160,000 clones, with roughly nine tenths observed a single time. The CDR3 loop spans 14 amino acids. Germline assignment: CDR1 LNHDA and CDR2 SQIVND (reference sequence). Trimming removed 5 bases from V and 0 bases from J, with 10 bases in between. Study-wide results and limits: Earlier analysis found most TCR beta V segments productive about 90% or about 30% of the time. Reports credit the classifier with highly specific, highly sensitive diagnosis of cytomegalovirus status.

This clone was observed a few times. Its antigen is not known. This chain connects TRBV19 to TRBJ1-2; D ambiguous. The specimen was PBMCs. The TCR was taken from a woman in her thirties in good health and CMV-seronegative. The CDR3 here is CASSPLSANYGYTF. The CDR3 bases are TGTGCCAGTAGTCCCTTGTCGGCTAACTATGGCTACACCTTC.